This is a list of T cell receptor beta chains from one sample in a study of T cell responses to AZD1222 COVID-19 vaccine. Libraries were prepared by immunoSEQ multiplex PCR; TCRdb keeps only in-frame clonotypes and omits some of them. In the table there are approximately 160,000 clones, just over 90% of which are singletons. Source: peripheral blood, taken on day 0 of AZD1222 vaccination. The receptors stem from an adult in good health. Each CDR3 is given with its conserved first and last residue. D genes are given only for firm matches. Clone size, where shown, is once, few, many, or a class for clones that have expanded.

TRBJ1-2,TRBV6-5,.,.,CASSYERPRGYTF,TGTGCCAGCAGTTACGAGAGGCCCCGAGGCTACACCTTC
TRBJ1-4,TRBV7-9,.,.,CASSLAGDGRKEKLFF,TGTGCCAGCAGCTTAGCAGGGGACGGAAGGAAAGAAAAACTGTTTTTT
TRBJ1-1,TRBV27,.,.,CASSRSGRNTEAFF,TGTGCCAGCAGTAGGTCTGGGAGGAACACTGAAGCTTTCTTT
TRBJ1-2,TRBV4-3,.,.,CASSQDEEVIYGYTF,TGCGCCAGCAGCCAAGATGAAGAGGTTATTTATGGCTACACCTTC
TRBJ2-1,TRBV7-6,.,TRBD1,CASSKDRGNEQFF,TGTGCCAGCAGCAAGGACAGGGGTAATGAGCAGTTCTTC
TRBJ2-7,TRBV10-1,.,TRBD1,CASSEDRVKYEQYF,TGCGCCAGTTCCGAGGACAGGGTAAAGTACGAGCAGTACTTC
TRBJ1-1,TRBV28,.,.,CASSSNGGYTEAFF,TGTGCCAGCAGTTCGAATGGCGGGTACACTGAAGCTTTCTTT
TRBJ1-6,TRBV16,.,TRBD1,CASSQSTGESSPLHF,TGTGCCAGCAGCCAAAGTACAGGGGAGAGTTCACCCCTCCACTTT
TRBJ1-1,TRBV9,.,TRBD1,CASSRGQPNTEAFF,TGTGCCAGCAGCAGGGGACAGCCAAACACTGAAGCTTTCTTT
TRBJ1-2,TRBV19,.,.,CASFQEEYGYTF,TGTGCCAGTTTTCAAGAGGAGTATGGCTACACCTTC
TRBJ2-4,TRBV3-1/TRBV3-2,.,TRBD2,CASSRGLAQGIQYF,TGTGCCAGCAGCCGTGGACTAGCGCAGGGCATTCAGTACTTC
TRBJ1-6,TRBV7-3,.,.,CASSLSPFPNSPLHF,TGTGCCAGCAGCTTAAGCCCTTTTCCCAATTCACCCCTCCACTTT
TRBJ1-6,TRBV9,.,TRBD1,CASSGTGGISPLHF,TGTGCCAGCAGCGGGACAGGGGGCATCTCACCCCTCCACTTT
TRBJ1-1,TRBV28,.,.,CASSLVGEAFF,TGTGCCAGCAGTTTGGTCGGAGAGGCTTTCTTT
TRBJ1-2,TRBV28,once,.,CASSLGTGKGYGYTF,TGTGCCAGCAGTTTGGGAACAGGGAAGGGGTATGGCTACACCTTC
TRBJ1-5,TRBV28,.,.,CASRSSLDSYLYSNQPQHF,TGTGCCAGCAGGTCAAGTCTGGACAGCTACCTCTATAGCAATCAGCCCCAGCATTTT
TRBJ1-1,TRBV29-1,.,.,CSVEGGGFGAFF,TGCAGCGTTGAAGGGGGGGGCTTTGGAGCTTTCTTT
TRBJ2-5,TRBV24-1,.,.,CATSDLGSGLPETQYF,TGTGCCACCAGTGACCTAGGCTCGGGGTTGCCAGAGACCCAGTACTTC
TRBJ1-2,TRBV30,.,.,CAFAGPYGYTF,TGTGCCTTCGCCGGGCCCTATGGCTACACCTTC
TRBJ1-1,TRBV12-3/TRBV12-4,.,.,CASSPHAYPEAFF,TGTGCCAGCAGTCCCCATGCGTATCCTGAAGCTTTCTTT
TRBJ1-5,TRBV5-1,.,.,CASSSGYRAPLNQPQHF,TGCGCCAGCAGCTCGGGTTACAGGGCGCCTCTCAATCAGCCCCAGCATTTT
TRBJ1-1,TRBV19,once,.,CASRMKNTEAFF,TGTGCCAGTAGAATGAAGAACACTGAAGCTTTCTTT
TRBJ1-2,TRBV2,.,.,CASSEGRLTDIYGYTF,TGTGCCAGCAGCGAAGGTAGACTGACAGATATCTATGGCTACACCTTC
TRBJ1-3,TRBV28,.,.,CASSLPGASGNTIYF,TGTGCCAGCAGTCTTCCAGGGGCCTCCGGAAACACCATATATTTT
TRBJ2-2,TRBV4-2,.,.,CASSPRSGELFF,TGTGCCAGCAGTCCCAGGTCCGGGGAGCTGTTTTTT
TRBJ1-2,TRBV10-2,.,.,CASSESLFLGYTF,TGCGCCAGCAGTGAGTCACTATTTCTAGGCTACACCTTC
TRBJ1-1,TRBV2,.,.,CASSSNTVNTEAFF,TGTGCCAGCAGTTCTAACACGGTGAACACTGAAGCTTTCTTT
TRBJ1-1,TRBV27,.,.,CASSFLADPNTEAFF,TGTGCCAGCAGTTTCCTCGCAGACCCGAACACTGAAGCTTTCTTT
TRBJ2-5,TRBV29-1,.,TRBD1,CSAPGQGGETQYF,TGCAGCGCCCCGGGACAGGGGGGCGAGACCCAGTACTTC